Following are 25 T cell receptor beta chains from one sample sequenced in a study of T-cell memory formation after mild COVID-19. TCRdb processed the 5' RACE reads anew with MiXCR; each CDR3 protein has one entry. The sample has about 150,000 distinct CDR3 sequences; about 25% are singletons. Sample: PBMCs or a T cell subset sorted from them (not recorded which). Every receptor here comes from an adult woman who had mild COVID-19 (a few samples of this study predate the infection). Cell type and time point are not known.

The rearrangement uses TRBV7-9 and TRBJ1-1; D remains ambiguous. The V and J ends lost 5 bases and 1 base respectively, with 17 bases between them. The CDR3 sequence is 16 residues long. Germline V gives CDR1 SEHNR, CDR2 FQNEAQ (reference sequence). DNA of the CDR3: TGTGCCAGCAGCCTATTTTTGGCAGGATCGAACACTGAAGCTTTCTTT. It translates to CASSLFLAGSNTEAFF. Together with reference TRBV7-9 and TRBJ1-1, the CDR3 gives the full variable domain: DTGVSQNPRHKITKRGQNVTFRCDPISEHNRLYWYRQTLGQGPEFLTYFQNEAQLEKSRLLSDRFSAERPKGSFSTLEIQRTEQGDSAMYLCASSLFLAGSNTEAFFGQGTRLTVV.

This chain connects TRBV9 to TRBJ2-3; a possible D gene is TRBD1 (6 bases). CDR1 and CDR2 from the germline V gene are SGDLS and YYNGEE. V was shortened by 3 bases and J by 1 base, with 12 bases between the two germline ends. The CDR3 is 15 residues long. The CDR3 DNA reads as TGTGCCAGCAGCGAAGCAGGGGAACGCACAGATACGCAGTATTTT. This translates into CASSEAGERTDTQYF.

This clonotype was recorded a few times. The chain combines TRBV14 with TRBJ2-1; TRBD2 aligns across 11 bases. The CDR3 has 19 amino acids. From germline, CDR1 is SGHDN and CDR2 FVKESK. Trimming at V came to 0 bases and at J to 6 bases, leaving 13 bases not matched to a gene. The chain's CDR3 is CASSQDPRLAGPLFNEQFF. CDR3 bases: TGTGCCAGCAGCCAAGATCCCCGACTAGCGGGGCCCCTTTTCAATGAGCAGTTCTTC. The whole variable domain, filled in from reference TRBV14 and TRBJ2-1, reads EAGVTQFPSHSVIEKGQTVTLRCDPISGHDNLYWYRRVMGKEIKFLLHFVKESKQDESGMPNNRFLAERTGGTYSTLKVQPAELEDSGVYFCASSQDPRLAGPLFNEQFFGPGTRLTVL.

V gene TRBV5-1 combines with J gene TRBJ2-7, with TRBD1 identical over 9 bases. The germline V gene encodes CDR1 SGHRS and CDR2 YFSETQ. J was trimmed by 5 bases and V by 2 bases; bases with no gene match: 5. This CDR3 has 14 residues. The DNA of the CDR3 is TGCGCCAGCAGCTTAACAGGGGGCGCGGACGAGCAGTACTTC. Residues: CASSLTGGADEQYF.

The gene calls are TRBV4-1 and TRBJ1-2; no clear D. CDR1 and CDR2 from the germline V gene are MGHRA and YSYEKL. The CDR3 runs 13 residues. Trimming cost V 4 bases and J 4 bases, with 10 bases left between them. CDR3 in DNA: TGCGCCAGCAGCCTTATCTCCGGCTATGGCTACACCTTC. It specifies CASSLISGYGYTF.

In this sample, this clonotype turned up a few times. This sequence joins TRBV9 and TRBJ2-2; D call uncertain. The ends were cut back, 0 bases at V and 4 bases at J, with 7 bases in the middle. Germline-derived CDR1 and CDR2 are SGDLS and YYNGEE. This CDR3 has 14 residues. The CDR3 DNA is TGTGCCAGCAGCGTAGTTCTATCCACCGGGGAGCTGTTTTTT. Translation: CASSVVLSTGELFF.

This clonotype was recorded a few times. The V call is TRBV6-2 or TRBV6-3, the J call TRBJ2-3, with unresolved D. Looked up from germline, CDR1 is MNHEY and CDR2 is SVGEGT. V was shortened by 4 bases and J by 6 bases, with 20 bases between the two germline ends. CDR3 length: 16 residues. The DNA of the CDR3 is TGTGCCAGCAGTTTCGTCGGCCACGGAGCGATGGATACGCAGTATTTT. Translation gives CASSFVGHGAMDTQYF.

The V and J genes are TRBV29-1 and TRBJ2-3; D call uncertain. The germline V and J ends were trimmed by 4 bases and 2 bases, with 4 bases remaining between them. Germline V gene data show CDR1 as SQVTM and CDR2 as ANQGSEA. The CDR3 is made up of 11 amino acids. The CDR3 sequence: CSVADTDTQYF. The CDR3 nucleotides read TGCAGCGTTGCGGACACAGATACGCAGTATTTT.

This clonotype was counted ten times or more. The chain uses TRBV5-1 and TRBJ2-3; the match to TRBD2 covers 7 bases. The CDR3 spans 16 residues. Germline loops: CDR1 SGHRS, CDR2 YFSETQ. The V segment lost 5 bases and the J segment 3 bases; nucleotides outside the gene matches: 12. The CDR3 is CASRREEGGITDTQYF. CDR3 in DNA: TGCGCCAGCAGGAGAGAGGAGGGAGGGATTACAGATACGCAGTATTTT. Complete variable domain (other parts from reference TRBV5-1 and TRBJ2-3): KAGVTQTPRYLIKTRGQQVTLSCSPISGHRSVSWYQQTPGQGLQFLFEYFSETQRNKGNFPGRFSGRQFSNSRSEMNVSTLELGDSALYLCASRREEGGITDTQYFGPGTRLTVL.

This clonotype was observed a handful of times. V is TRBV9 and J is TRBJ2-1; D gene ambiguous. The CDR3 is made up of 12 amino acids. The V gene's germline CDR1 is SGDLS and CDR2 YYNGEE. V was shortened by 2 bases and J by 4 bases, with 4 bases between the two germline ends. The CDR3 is CASSVDYNEQFF. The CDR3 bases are TGTGCCAGCAGCGTCGATTACAATGAGCAGTTCTTC.

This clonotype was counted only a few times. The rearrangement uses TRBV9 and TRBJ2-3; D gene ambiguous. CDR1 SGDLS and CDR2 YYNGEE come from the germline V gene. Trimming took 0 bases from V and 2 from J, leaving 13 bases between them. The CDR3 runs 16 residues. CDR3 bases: TGTGCCAGCAGCGTAGGCGTCCGACGGCTCACAGATACGCAGTATTTT. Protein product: CASSVGVRRLTDTQYF.

The DNA of the CDR3 is TGTGCCAGCAGTTTATATGCGCCAGTTTCCTCTGGGGCCAACGTCCTGACTTTC. Amino acids: CASSLYAPVSSGANVLTF. This rearrangement joins TRBV27 to TRBJ2-6; D unresolved. The CDR3 has 18 residues. Trimming removed 1 base at V and 0 bases at J, with 13 bases between. In germline, CDR1 is MNHEY, CDR2 SMNVEV (reference sequence).

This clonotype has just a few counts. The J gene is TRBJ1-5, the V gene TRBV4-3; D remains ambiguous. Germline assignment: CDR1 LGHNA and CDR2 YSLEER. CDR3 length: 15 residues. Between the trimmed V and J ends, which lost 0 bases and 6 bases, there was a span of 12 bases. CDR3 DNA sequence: TGCGCCAGCAGCCAAGATCGAATGGTGGCTCAGCCCCAGCATTTT. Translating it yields CASSQDRMVAQPQHF.

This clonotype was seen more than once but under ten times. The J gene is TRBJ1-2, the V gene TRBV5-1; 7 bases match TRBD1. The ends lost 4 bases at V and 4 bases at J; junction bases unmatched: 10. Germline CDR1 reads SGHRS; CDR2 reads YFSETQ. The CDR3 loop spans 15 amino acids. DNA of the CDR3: TGCGCCAGCAGCGATGGTTGGGCAGGGGGCTATGGCTACACCTTC. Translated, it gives CASSDGWAGGYGYTF.

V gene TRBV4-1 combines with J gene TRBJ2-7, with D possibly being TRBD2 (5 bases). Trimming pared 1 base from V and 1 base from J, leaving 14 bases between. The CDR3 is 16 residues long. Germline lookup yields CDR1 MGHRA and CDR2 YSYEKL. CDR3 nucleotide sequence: TGCGCCAGCAGCCAAGGCTCGGGCCTAGCATCCTACGAGCAGTACTTC. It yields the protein CASSQGSGLASYEQYF.

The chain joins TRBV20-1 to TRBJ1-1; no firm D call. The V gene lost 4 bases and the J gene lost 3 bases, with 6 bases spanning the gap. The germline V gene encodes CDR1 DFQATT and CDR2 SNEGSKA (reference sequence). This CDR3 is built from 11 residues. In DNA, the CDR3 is TGCAGTGCTATAAGTGACACTGAAGCTTTCTTT. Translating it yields CSAISDTEAFF.

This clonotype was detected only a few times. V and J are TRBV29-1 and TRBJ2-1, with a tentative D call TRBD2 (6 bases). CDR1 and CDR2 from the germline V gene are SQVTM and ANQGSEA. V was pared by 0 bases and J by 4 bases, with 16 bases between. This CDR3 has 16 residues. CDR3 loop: CSVEDIAPAGYNEQFF. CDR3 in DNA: TGCAGCGTTGAAGATATTGCCCCTGCGGGGTACAATGAGCAGTTCTTC.

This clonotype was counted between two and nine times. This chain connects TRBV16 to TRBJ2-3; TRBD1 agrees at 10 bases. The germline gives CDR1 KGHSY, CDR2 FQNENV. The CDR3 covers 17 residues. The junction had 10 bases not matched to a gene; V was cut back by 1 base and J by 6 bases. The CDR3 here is CASSQFGTGAPRDTQYF. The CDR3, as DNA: TGTGCCAGCAGCCAATTTGGGACAGGGGCGCCCCGGGATACGCAGTATTTT. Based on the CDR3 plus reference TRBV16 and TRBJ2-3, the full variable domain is GEEVAQTPKHLVRGEGQKAKLYCAPIKGHSYVFWYQQVLKNEFKFLISFQNENVFDETGMPKERFSAKCLPNSPCSLEIQATKLEDSAVYFCASSQFGTGAPRDTQYFGPGTRLTVL.

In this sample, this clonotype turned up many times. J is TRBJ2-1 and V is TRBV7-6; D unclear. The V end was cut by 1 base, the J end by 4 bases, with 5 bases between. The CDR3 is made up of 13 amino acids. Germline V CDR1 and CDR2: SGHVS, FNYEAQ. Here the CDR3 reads CASSLDDYNEQFF. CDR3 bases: TGTGCCAGCAGCTTAGACGATTACAATGAGCAGTTCTTC.

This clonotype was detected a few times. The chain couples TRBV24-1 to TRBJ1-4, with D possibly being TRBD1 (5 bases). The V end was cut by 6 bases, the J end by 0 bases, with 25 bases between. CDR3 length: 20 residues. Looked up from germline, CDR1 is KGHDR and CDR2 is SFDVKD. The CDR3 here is CATSSIQGYGRGATNEKLFF. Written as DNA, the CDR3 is TGTGCCACCAGTTCCATCCAGGGTTACGGTCGAGGAGCAACTAATGAAAAACTGTTTTTT.

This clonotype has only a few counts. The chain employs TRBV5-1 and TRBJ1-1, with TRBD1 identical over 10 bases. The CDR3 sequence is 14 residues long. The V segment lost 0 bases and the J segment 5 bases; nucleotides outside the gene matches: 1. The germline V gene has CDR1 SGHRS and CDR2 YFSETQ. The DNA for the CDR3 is TGCGCCAGCAGCTTGGGACAGGGGGCGACTGAAGCTTTCTTT. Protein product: CASSLGQGATEAFF.

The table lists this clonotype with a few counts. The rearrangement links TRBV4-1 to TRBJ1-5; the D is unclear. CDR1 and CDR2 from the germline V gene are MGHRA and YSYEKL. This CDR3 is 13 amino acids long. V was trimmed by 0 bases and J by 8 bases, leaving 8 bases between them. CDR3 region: CASSQETGEPQHF. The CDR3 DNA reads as TGCGCCAGCAGCCAAGAAACCGGAGAGCCCCAGCATTTT.

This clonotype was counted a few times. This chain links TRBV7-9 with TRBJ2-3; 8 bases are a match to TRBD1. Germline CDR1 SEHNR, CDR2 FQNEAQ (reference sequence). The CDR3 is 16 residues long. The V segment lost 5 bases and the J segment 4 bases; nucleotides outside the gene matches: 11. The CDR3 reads CASSLRQDRAPDTQYF. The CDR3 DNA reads TGTGCCAGCAGCCTACGCCAGGACAGGGCACCAGATACGCAGTATTTT.

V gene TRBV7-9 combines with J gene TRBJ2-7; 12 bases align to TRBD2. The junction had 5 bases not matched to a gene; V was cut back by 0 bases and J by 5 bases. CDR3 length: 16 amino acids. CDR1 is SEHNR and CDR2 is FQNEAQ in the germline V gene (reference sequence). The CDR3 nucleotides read TGTGCCAGCAGCTTAGCGCTACTAGCGGGAGGCCACGAGCAGTACTTC. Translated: CASSLALLAGGHEQYF.

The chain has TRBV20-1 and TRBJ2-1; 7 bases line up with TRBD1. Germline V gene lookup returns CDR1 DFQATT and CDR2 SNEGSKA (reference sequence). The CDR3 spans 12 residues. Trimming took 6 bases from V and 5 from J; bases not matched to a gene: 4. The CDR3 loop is CSARDSNNEQFF. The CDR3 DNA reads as TGCAGTGCACGGGACAGTAACAATGAGCAGTTCTTC.